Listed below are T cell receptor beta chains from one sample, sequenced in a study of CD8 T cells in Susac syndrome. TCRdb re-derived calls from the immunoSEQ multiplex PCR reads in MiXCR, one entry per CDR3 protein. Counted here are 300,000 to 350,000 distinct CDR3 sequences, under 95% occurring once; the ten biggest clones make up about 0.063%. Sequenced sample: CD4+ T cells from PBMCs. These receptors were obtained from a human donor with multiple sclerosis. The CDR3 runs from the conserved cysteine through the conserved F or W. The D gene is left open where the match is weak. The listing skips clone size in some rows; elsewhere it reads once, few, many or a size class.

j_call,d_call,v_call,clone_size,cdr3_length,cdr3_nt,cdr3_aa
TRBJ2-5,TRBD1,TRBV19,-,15,TGTGCCAGTGACGACAGGGGGAGATCGGGCGAGACCCAGTACTTC,CASDDRGRSGETQYF
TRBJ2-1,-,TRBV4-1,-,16,TGCGCCAGCAGCCAAGATAGGTGGCCCAGGCGAGGGGAGCAGTTCTTC,CASSQDRWPRRGEQFF
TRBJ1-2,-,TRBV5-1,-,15,TGCGCCAGCAGCTTGGGGGCGGTAACCCAGGGGGGCTACACCTTC,CASSLGAVTQGGYTF
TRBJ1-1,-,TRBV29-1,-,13,TGCAGCGTTGAGGTTGGGCAGGGCACTGAAGCTTTCTTT,CSVEVGQGTEAFF
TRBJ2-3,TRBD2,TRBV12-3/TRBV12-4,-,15,TGTGCCAGCAGACTGGGACTAGCGGGAGGTAATACGCAGTATTTT,CASRLGLAGGNTQYF
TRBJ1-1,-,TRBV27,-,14,TGTGCCAGCAAGTATTACCCTACAAACACTGAAGCTTTCTTT,CASKYYPTNTEAFF
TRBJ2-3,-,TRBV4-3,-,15,TGCGCCAGCAGCCAAGATCCGGTCAGCACAGATACGCAGTATTTT,CASSQDPVSTDTQYF
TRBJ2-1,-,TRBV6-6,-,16,TGTGCCAGCAGAGGTTTGGTGGACAGATCCTACAATGAGCAGTTCTTC,CASRGLVDRSYNEQFF
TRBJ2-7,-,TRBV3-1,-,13,TGTGCCACCACGGACGGGAATACCTACGAGCAGTACTTC,CATTDGNTYEQYF
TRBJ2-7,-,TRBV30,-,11,TGTGCCTGGGAGGGAGACGCCAAGCAGTACTTC,CAWEGDAKQYF
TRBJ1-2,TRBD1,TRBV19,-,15,TGTGCCAGTACCATACTCCAAGGACAGGGAATTGGCTACACCTTC,CASTILQGQGIGYTF
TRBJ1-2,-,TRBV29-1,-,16,TGCAGCGTACTAGCCAGAGGGTCCCAACGGAACTATGGCTACACCTTC,CSVLARGSQRNYGYTF
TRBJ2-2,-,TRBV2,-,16,TGTGCCAGCAGTGGCAGGGGAGAAAGACTTACCGGGGAGCTGTTTTTT,CASSGRGERLTGELFF
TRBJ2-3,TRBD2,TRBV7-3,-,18,TGTGCCAGCAGCTTATTCCCTGAACTAGCGGGAGCCGCAGATACGCAGTATTTT,CASSLFPELAGAADTQYF
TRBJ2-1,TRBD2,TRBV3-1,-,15,TGTGCCAGCAGCCAAGAACTAGCGGGGGCCTTTGAGCAGTTCTTC,CASSQELAGAFEQFF
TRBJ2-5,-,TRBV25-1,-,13,TGTGCCAGCAGTGAATATGCTCAAGAGACCCAGTACTTC,CASSEYAQETQYF
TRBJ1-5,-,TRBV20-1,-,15,TGCAGTGCTAGAGATGGGGCAGGAATCAATCAGCCCCAGCATTTT,CSARDGAGINQPQHF
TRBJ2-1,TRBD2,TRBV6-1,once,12,TGTGCCACCAGACTCCTAGCGGGCGAGCAGTTCTTC,CATRLLAGEQFF
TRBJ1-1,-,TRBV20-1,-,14,TGCAGTGCTAGCCCAGGGGCGATGAACACTGAAGCTTTCTTT,CSASPGAMNTEAFF
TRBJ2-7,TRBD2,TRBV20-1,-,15,TGCAGTGCTAGGGGGACGGGGGGTTTTGCCTACGAGCAGTACTTC,CSARGTGGFAYEQYF
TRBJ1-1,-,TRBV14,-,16,TGTGCCAGCAGCCAAGATAGACTTATGGTGAACACTGAAGCTTTCTTT,CASSQDRLMVNTEAFF
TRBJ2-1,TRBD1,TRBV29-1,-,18,TGCAGCGTTGACCGTGGACAGGGCACAGCTAGCTCCTACAATGAGCAGTTCTTC,CSVDRGQGTASSYNEQFF
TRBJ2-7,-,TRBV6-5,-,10,TGTGCCAGCAGTAGACTGGCGAAGTACTTC,CASSRLAKYF
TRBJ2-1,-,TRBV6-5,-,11,TGTGCCAGCAGTTACTTACATGAGCAGTTCTTC,CASSYLHEQFF
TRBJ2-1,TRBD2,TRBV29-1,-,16,TGCAGCGTATGGACTAGCGGGAGGGGGTCCTACAATGAGCAGTTCTTC,CSVWTSGRGSYNEQFF
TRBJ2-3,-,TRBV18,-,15,TGTGCCAGCTCACCATGGGCAGGAAGTGCAGATACGCAGTATTTT,CASSPWAGSADTQYF